The T cell receptor (beta chain) described here comes from a study of T cell changes during pregnancy in multiple sclerosis. The germline V and J ends were trimmed by 3 bases and 4 bases, with 10 bases remaining between them. Germline V lookup: CDR1 MNHEY, CDR2 SMNVEV (reference sequence). The CDR3 consists of 14 residues. Only in-frame clones appear in the TCRdb table, and some are missing; sequencing was by immunoSEQ multiplex PCR. The sample carries more than 65,000 clones, about 95% recorded once. The clonotype originates from a female donor with multiple sclerosis, enrolled in a pregnancy study. The sample in question was peripheral blood, obtained in the second trimester of pregnancy. This sequence joins TRBV27 and TRBJ1-3, with D unresolved. The DNA for the CDR3 is TGTGCCAGCAGTTTCGGGCGGGCCGGAAACACCATATATTTT. It specifies CASSFGRAGNTIYF.